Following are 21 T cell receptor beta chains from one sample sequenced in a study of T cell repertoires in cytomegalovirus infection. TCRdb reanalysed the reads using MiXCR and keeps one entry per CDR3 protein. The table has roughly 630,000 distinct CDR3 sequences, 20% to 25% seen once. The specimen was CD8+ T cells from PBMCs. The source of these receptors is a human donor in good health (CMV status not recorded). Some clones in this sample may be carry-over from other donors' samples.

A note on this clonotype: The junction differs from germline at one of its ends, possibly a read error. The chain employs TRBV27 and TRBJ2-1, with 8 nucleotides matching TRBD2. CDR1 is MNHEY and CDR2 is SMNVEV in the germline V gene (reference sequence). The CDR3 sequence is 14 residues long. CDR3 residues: CVSSLYRGGHEQFF. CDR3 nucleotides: TGTGTCAGCAGTTTATACCGGGGGGGCCATGAGCAGTTCTTC.

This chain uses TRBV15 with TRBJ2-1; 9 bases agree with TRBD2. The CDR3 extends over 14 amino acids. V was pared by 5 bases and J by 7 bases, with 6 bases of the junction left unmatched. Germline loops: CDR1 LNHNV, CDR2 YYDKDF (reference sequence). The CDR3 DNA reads TGTGCCACCAGCGGTCAGCGGGGGGCGAATGAGCAGTTCTTC. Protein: CATSGQRGANEQFF.

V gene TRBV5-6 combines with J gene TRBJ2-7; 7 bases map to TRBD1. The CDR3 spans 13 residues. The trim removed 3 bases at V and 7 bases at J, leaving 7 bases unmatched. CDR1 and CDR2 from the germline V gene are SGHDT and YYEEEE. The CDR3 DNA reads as TGTGCCAGCAGCTCACAGGGGTCGTGGGAGCAGTACTTC. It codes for CASSSQGSWEQYF.

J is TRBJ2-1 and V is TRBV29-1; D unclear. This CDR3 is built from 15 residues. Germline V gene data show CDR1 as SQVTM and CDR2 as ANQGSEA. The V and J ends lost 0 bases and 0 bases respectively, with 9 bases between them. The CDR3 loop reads CSVEDEKSSYNEQFF. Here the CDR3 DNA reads TGCAGCGTTGAAGATGAGAAGAGCTCCTACAATGAGCAGTTCTTC.

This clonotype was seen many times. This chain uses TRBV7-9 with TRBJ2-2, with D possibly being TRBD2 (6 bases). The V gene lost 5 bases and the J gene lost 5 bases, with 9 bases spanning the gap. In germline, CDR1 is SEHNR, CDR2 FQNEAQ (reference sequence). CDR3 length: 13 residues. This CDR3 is CASSGRLTGELFF. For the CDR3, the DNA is TGTGCCAGCAGCGGGAGGTTGACCGGGGAGCTGTTTTTT.

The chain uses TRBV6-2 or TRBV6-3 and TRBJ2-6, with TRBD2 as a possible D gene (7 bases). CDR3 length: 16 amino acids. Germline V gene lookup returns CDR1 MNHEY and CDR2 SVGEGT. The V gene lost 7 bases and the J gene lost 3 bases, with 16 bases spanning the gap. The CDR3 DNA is TGTGCCAGCACCCAGGGGAGGGGCCGTGGGGCCAACGTCCTGACTTTC. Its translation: CASTQGRGRGANVLTF.

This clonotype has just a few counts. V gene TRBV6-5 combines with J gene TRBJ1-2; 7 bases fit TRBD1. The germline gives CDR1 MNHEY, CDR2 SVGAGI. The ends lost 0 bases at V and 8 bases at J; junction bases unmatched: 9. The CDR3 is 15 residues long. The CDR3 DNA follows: TGTGCCAGCAGTTACTCGCTTCAGGGGGGACAGGGCTACACCTTC. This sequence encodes CASSYSLQGGQGYTF.

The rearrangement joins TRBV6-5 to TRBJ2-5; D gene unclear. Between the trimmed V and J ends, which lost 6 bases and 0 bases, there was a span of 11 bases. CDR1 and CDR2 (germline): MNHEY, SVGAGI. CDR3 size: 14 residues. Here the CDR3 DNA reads TGTGCCAGCAGCCCCGGACCGAACCAAGAGACCCAGTACTTC. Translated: CASSPGPNQETQYF.

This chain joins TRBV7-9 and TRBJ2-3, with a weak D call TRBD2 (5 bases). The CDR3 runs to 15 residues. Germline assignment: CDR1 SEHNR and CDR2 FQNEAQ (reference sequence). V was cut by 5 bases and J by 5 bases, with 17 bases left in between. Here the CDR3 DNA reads TGTGCCAGCAGCGGGCGGGCGGCGGATAGAGATACGCAGTATTTT. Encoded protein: CASSGRAADRDTQYF. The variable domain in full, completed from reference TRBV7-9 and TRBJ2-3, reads DTGVSQNPRHKITKRGQNVTFRCDPISEHNRLYWYRQTLGQGPEFLTYFQNEAQLEKSRLLSDRFSAERPKGSFSTLEIQRTEQGDSAMYLCASSGRAADRDTQYFGPGTRLTVL.

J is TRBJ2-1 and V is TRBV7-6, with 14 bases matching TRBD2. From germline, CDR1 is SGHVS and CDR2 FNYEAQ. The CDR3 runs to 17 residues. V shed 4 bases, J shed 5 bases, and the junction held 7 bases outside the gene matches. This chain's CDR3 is CASSSRTSGGLHNEQFF. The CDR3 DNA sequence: TGTGCCAGCAGCTCCCGGACTAGCGGGGGGTTACACAATGAGCAGTTCTTC. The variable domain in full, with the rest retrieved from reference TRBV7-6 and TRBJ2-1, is GAGVSQSPRYKVTKRGQDVALRCDPISGHVSLYWYRQALGQGPEFLTYFNYEAQQDKSGLPNDRFSAERPEGSISTLTIQRTEQRDSAMYRCASSSRTSGGLHNEQFFGPGTRLTVL.

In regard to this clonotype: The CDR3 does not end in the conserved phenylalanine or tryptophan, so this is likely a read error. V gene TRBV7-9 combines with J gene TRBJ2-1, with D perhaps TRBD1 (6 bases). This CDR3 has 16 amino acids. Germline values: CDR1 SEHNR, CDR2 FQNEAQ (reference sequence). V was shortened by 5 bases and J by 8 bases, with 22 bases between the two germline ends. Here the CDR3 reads CASSDPGDTKSDEQFL. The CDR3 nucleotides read TGTGCCAGCAGCGACCCAGGGGACACAAAATCGGATGAGCAGTTCCTC.

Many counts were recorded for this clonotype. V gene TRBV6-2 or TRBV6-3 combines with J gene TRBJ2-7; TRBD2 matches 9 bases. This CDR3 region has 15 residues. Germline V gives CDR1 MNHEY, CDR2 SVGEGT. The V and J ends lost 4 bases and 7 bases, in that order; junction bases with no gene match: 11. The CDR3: CASSFSGGSSWEQYV. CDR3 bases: TGTGCCAGCAGTTTTAGCGGGGGATCCTCCTGGGAGCAGTACGTC.

DNA for the CDR3: TGCAGTGCTAGAGATCCCCAGGCCCAAAGCGACGCCTACGAGCAGTACGTC. This codes for CSARDPQAQSDAYEQYV. The chain recombines TRBV20-1 with TRBJ2-7; no definite D call. V lost 0 bases to trimming and J lost 2 bases, with 20 bases between them. The CDR3 is made up of 17 amino acids. Germline assignment: CDR1 DFQATT and CDR2 SNEGSKA (reference sequence).

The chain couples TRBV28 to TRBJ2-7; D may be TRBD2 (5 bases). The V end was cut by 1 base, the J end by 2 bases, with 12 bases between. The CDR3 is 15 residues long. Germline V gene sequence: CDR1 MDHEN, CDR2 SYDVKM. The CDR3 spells CASSLLSGMAYEQYF. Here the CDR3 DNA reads TGTGCCAGCAGTTTATTGTCGGGGATGGCCTACGAGCAGTACTTC.

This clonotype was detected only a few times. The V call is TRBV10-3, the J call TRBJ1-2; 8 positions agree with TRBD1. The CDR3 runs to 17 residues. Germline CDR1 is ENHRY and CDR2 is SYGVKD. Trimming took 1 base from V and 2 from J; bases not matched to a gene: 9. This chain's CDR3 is CAISEWSGTGLNYGYTF. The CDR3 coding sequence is TGTGCCATCAGTGAGTGGTCGGGGACAGGTCTCAACTATGGCTACACCTTC.

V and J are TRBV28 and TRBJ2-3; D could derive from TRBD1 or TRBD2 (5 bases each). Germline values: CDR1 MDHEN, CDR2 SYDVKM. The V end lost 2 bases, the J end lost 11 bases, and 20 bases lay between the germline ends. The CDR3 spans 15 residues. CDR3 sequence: CASSLSRWDPEGQYF. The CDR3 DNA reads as TGTGCCAGCAGTTTAAGCCGCTGGGACCCTGAAGGGCAGTATTTT.

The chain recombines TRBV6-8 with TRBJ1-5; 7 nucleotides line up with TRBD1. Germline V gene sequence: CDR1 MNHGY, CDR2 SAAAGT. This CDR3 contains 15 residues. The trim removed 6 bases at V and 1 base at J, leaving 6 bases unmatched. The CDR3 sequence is CASSKTGSSNQPQHF. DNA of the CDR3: TGTGCCAGCAGCAAGACAGGGTCAAGCAATCAGCCCCAGCATTTT.

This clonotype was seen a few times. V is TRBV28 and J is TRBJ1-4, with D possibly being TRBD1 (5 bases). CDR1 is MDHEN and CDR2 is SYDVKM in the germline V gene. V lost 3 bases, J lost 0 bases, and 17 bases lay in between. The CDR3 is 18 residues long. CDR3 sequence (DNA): TGTGCCAGCAGTTTTCCCTCGCAGGGATCGGCAACTAATGAAAAACTGTTTTTT. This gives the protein CASSFPSQGSATNEKLFF.

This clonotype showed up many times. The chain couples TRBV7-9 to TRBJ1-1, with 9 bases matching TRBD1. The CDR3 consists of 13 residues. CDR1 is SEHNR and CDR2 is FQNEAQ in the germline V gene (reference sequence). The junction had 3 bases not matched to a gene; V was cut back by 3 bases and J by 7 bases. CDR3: CASSFDRGNEAFF. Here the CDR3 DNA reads TGTGCCAGCAGCTTCGACAGGGGGAATGAAGCTTTCTTT.

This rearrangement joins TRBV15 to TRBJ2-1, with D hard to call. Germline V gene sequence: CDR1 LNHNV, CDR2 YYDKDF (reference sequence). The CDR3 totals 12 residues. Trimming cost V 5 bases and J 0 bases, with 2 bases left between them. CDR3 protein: CATSDSYNEQFF. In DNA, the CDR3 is TGTGCCACCAGCGACTCCTACAATGAGCAGTTCTTC.

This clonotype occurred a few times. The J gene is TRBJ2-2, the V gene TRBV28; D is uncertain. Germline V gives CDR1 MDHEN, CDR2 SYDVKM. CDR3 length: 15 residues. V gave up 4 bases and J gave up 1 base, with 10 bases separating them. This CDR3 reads CASSYPPKNTGELFF. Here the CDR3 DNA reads TGTGCCAGCAGTTATCCCCCAAAGAACACCGGGGAGCTGTTTTTT.